The source of this T cell receptor (beta chain) is a study of siplizumab effects on memory and regulatory T cells. The V and J ends lost 2 bases and 1 base, in that order; junction bases with no gene match: 8. From germline, CDR1 is SGHRS and CDR2 YFSETQ. This CDR3 is 16 amino acids long. TCRdb keeps only in-frame clones here, not all; method: immunoSEQ multiplex PCR. The sample carries approximately 120,000 clones, roughly nine tenths recorded once. The sequenced material came from Tregs sorted from blood. The rearrangement joins TRBV5-1 to TRBJ1-1; TRBD1 matches 7 bases. This TCR was sampled from a human donor in good health. CDR3 sequence (DNA): TGCGCCAGCAGCTTACAGCCGGGACAGTGGAACACTGAAGCTTTCTTT. Translated, it gives CASSLQPGQWNTEAFF.